Presented here are 3 T cell receptor beta chains from one specimen sequenced in a study of cytomegalovirus exposure and HLA in healthy donors. This PCR relied on a set of 60 Vbeta primers and 13 Jbeta primers. Repertoires were generated with immunoSEQ multiplex PCR, while TCRdb's copy carries only in-frame clones and drops some. The sample includes under 200,000 clones, roughly four fifths of them seen just once. Sequenced sample: PBMCs. The receptors were sampled from a woman under 30 in good health and CMV-seronegative.

The chain couples TRBV11-2 to TRBJ2-1; possibly TRBD2 for D (6 bases). Germline CDR1 reads SGHAT; CDR2 reads FQNNGV. Trimming shortened V by 3 bases and J by 6 bases, and 12 bases separated the two germline ends. This CDR3 is built from 14 residues. CDR3 bases: TGTGCCAGCAGCTTTATCGCGGGACTCAATGAGCAGTTCTTC. It is translated as CASSFIAGLNEQFF. The full variable domain, completed using reference TRBV11-2 and TRBJ2-1, is EAGVAQSPRYKIIEKRQSVAFWCNPISGHATLYWYQQILGQGPKLLIQFQNNGVVDDSQLPKDRFSAERLKGVDSTLKIQPAKLEDSAVYLCASSFIAGLNEQFFGPGTRLTVL.

In its sample, this clone was seen once. The gene calls are TRBV28 and TRBJ1-3; tentative D call: TRBD1 (5 bases). This CDR3 region has 12 residues. The germline gives CDR1 MDHEN, CDR2 SYDVKM. The V and J ends lost 9 bases and 7 bases respectively, with 13 bases between them. DNA for the CDR3: TGTGCCAGTGGGGGAGGGCGGAACACCATATATTTT. This gives the protein CASGGGRNTIYF.

V usage is TRBV5-1 and J usage is TRBJ1-1; no reliable D call. Germline CDR1 is SGHRS and CDR2 is YFSETQ. CDR3 length: 16 residues. V lost 0 bases, J lost 4 bases, and 16 bases lay in between. The DNA of the CDR3 is TGCGCCAGCAGCTTGGTGTCCGTGGGTCAGGTCACTGAAGCTTTCTTT. This sequence encodes CASSLVSVGQVTEAFF.